This T cell receptor beta chain was documented in a study of cytomegalovirus exposure and HLA in healthy donors (dated by TCRdb to 2016 to 2017). Notes on the research overall: An earlier analysis of about 560 of the donors reported 250 to 300 Gb of sequence data and about 120 million unique TCR beta sequences obtained from 150 million to 200 million T cells. About 280 gigabases of sequencing data and around 87 million unique TCR sequences were included in an early release covering under 650 HLA-typed donors. The genetic ancestry cluster associated with self-reported Caucasian donors included about 81% of the 350 to 500 genotyped donors. The study aimed to test whether cataloging public T cell receptors could reveal signatures of past pathogen exposure. The study profiled the T cell repertoires of more than 500 subjects by immunosequencing and related them to cytomegalovirus serostatus. In addition to the first cohort of 500 to 850 subjects, a separate validation cohort of 130 or so different subjects was used. High-throughput TCR immunosequencing, statistical association of individual TCRs with disease status, and machine learning were combined to predict cytomegalovirus infection status. A later analysis re-analyzed previously published TCR beta repertoires from several hundred donors and added high-resolution HLA genotyping to study TCR occurrence patterns. Rather than drawing on any new phenotypic data, the later analysis identified candidate immune exposures from TCR beta sequences and the way those sequences occurred across donors. An earlier analysis of several hundred of the donors applied high-throughput TCR beta sequencing to assess whether each TCR beta V gene segment acted as functional or pseudogenic. Alongside the repertoire data, information on donor age, sex, ethnicity and CMV serostatus was compiled. In a later genetic analysis, genome-wide SNP genotypes for about 65% of the roughly 700 donors were used, and that subset was treated as a discovery cohort. Every repertoire in the discovery cohort had been generated on one and the same sequencing platform. HLA typing included class I and class II loci at four-digit resolution. Typing coverage varied by locus: roughly 629-630 donors for A, B, C, DRB1 and DQB1; 522 for DQA1; approximately 610 for DPA1; 450 to 480 for DPB1. Four or five DR-DQ haplotypes were handled as single units for association and clustering, since linkage in the cohort was strong. Among roughly 370 genotyped donors of the cohort, an average of approximately 230,000 unique TCR beta nucleotide sequences were sequenced per donor, around a sixth of them non-productive.

V lost 3 bases and J lost 8 bases; the stretch between them is 13 bases long. CDR1 and CDR2 (LGHNA, YNFKEQ) derive from the germline V gene. Inclusive of the bounding cysteine and phenylalanine, the CDR3 is 13 residues long. CDR3 DNA is the only sequence kept; it has 39 bases, read in frame from the first base. A word on this clone: Its specific antigen is unknown.

Receptor amplification or capture employed the immunoSEQ multiplex PCR assay. The multiplex PCR relied on a mix of 60 forward primers for TCR Vbeta segments and 13 reverse primers for TCR Jbeta segments. The CDR3 region of rearranged TCR beta genes was amplified from genomic DNA with a multiplex PCR assay. Amplified TCR beta libraries were sequenced as 87-base-pair reads on the Illumina HiSeq System. Per the source publication's procedure: In a later analysis, tens of millions of unique TCR beta chains were counted across the 650 to 700 repertoires, and approximately 9.9 million of these chains were shared by at least two donors. Raw reads were error-corrected and collapsed into unique sequences with a nearest-neighbor algorithm that merged closely related sequences to remove PCR and sequencing errors. V, D and J gene segments were assigned by aligning CDR3 sequences to IMGT reference sequences. Each retained sequence needed at least a six-nucleotide match to both a V gene segment and a J gene segment. Rearrangements were called productive when the CDR3 lacked stop codons and stayed in frame with V and J; all others were non-productive. CDR3 was defined according to IMGT convention as the region running from the second conserved V-encoded cysteine to the conserved J-encoded phenylalanine. The earlier analysis of 450 to 750 of the donors excluded any sequence lacking an unambiguous match to a single V gene segment. In an earlier analysis of approximately 590 of the donors, V segments were called functional above 56.7% productive rearrangements and were called segregating when the between-donor standard deviation exceeded 5%. A statistical classification framework was developed to diagnose cytomegalovirus status using the catalog of TCR beta chain sequences. A later analysis assigned V and J genes by comparing TCR nucleotide sequences with IMGT/GENE-DB human TR gene sequences. The TCRdist pipeline was used in a later analysis to assign CDR3 sequences and most-parsimonious VDJ recombination scenarios. In a later analysis, every TCR beta chain was defined by the combination of its CDR3 amino acid sequence and its V-gene family, and reads without a unique V-gene family were dropped. In a later analysis, approximately 590 highly shared, low-generation-probability nucleotide sequences were removed to address suspected cross-contamination and a sequencing artifact. In a later analysis, a clonal expansion index was calculated for each public chain from normalized within-repertoire ranks of inferred template counts. Generation probabilities in a later analysis came from a VDJ recombination model fitted to out-of-frame rearrangements, and those results were checked against IGoR. Hypergeometric tests were used in a later analysis to score TCR-TCR, TCR-HLA and TCR-CMV co-occurrence, with a repertoire-size bias correction applied to the TCR pairs. False discovery rates were estimated in a later analysis by permuting HLA or CMV assignments 20 times. In a later analysis, co-occurring TCRs were grouped using DBSCAN, and TCRdist sequence similarity was added for clustering within HLA-allele-positive subsets. Co-occurrence clustering excluded repertoires with fewer than 30,000 or more than 120,000 public chains, plus five with anomalous nucleotide sharing. This immuneACCESS table, as held by TCRdb, lists in-frame sequences with V and J called but not all clones. Of the missing ones, under half trace to an unresolved V gene in checked studies; the others have no known cause. Clonal size and the V and J genes are those of that table, whereas D and trimming came from the DNA. The sample's clone listing holds some 200,000 clones. The biggest ten clones account for roughly 0.74% of the sample.

Study-level results and caveats: A later genetic analysis reported fewer N-insertions in productive TCRs among donors in an Asian-associated ancestry cluster than the approximately 670-donor mean. The authors suggested that the approach could potentially be extended to other disease states and immunological phenotypes. The study listed 150 to 200 TCR beta chains as associated with cytomegalovirus. A later genetic analysis associated a missense DCLRE1C variant with V-gene and J-gene trimming of TCR beta chains, and an independent cohort replicated the association. Because HLA typing was missing for some donors at each locus, association tests included only the typed subset. Some IMGT-functional V segments, including TRBV6-2 and TRBV6-3, could not be told apart with the 87-base-pair reads, so those segments were excluded. Strong co-occurrence of HLA alleles, especially DR and DQ, made assigning TCR associations to individual alleles difficult. In a later analysis, HLA-associated TCR beta chains showed more clonal expansion and lower generation probabilities than non-associated chains that were equally common. CMV serostatus was the only immune exposure information available for the cohort. A later analysis found that most CMV-associated TCR beta chains appeared HLA-restricted, with HLA associations seemingly driven largely by CMV exposure. In an earlier analysis of several hundred of the donors, most TCR beta V segments were observed in productive rearrangements about 87% or about 30% of the time, broadly matching IMGT annotations. Linkage disequilibrium might explain the correlated functional status among segregating V segments, but an unknown experimental factor could not be excluded. Several of the top co-occurrence clusters appeared to be linked to parvovirus B19, influenza, CMV and Epstein-Barr virus, according to a later analysis. In a later analysis, TCR association rates were found to vary across HLA loci, with the most associated TCRs seen for DRB1 alleles and the fewest for HLA-C alleles. This cohort had only TCR beta chains sequenced, and the lack of alpha or paired-chain data limited which features could be detected. A few of the identified cytomegalovirus-associated TCR beta chains were confirmed in vitro to be specific for cytomegalovirus antigens. Most TCR sequences were seen in very few donors, while some public TCRs were found in many individuals. A group of highly shared sequence variants was considered likely to be a technical artifact of the sequencing pipeline. The classifier was reported to diagnose cytomegalovirus status with high specificity and sensitivity in both the original and validation cohorts. A further reported finding was that TCR beta sequences accurately predicted the HLA-A and HLA-B alleles for most subjects in the first cohort. Roughly 17 rarely observed V segments, including chromosome 9 orphons, were excluded from the earlier analysis of some 590 of the donors because counts were too low. Sequencing depth was assumed to be roughly uniform across donors in the presence/absence analyses, though that assumption may not hold. A later analysis associated 15,000 to 20,000 TCR beta sequences with specific HLA alleles at a false discovery rate of 0.05.

The cohort consisted of hundreds of healthy bone marrow donors. At the time of sampling, every cohort member was nominally healthy, though immune exposures that went unrecorded were likely present. The donor was CMV seronegative and was included in the group of a few hundred seronegative cohort members. Each donor provided a peripheral blood sample, and peripheral blood mononuclear cells were used for TCR beta sequencing. The Qiagen DNeasy Blood Extraction Kit was used to extract genomic DNA from the blood cell samples. The chain is made from TRBV4-2 and TRBJ1-1; no D gene call is confident. Sequencing used PBMCs. This receptor was taken from a boy aged 5 to 17 in good health and CMV-seronegative. The CDR3: CASSQDLAIEAFF. The DNA reads as follows: TGTGCCAGCAGCCAGGATCTAGCCATCGAAGCTTTCTTT.